This TCR beta chain was found in a study of cytomegalovirus exposure and HLA in healthy donors. Study-level results: An ancestry cluster, one associated with Asian ancestry, reportedly showed fewer N-insertions than the approximately 650-donor mean in a later analysis. In an earlier analysis, about 87% or about 30%: the productive usage of most TCR beta V segments. In a later analysis, HLA-C alleles had the fewest associated TCRs, DRB1 alleles the most. The study designated about 160 TCR beta chains cytomegalovirus-associated.

As concerns this clone: The antigen remains unidentified.

Germline values: CDR1 SGHRS, CDR2 YFSETQ. With 4 bases removed from V and 7 bases from J, the gap between germline ends came to 12 bases. The length of the CDR3 is 13 residues. The PCR ran on 60 Vbeta and 13 Jbeta primers. Measured with immunoSEQ multiplex PCR; TCRdb has only the in-frame clones, and not every one. Here the sample spans approximately 150,000 clones, about 85% being singletons. This sequence originates from a man in his forties or fifties in good health and CMV-seropositive. The chain is built from TRBV5-1 and TRBJ2-1; possible D gene TRBD2, 7 bases. The source material was PBMCs. CDR3: CASSGGAGNEQFF. CDR3 sequence (DNA): TGCGCCAGCAGCGGGGGGGCCGGGAATGAGCAGTTCTTC.